These T cell receptor beta chains were read from a single sample in a study of blood T cell repertoires in COVID-19. Clones were read by immunoSEQ multiplex PCR, and TCRdb kept only the in-frame ones, dropping some. The repertoire holds a few hundred thousand clones, with 80% to 90% as singletons. Source material: peripheral blood. Receptors originate from a man aged 25 to 40 with active or convalescent COVID-19. Each CDR3 is given with its conserved first and last residue. Not every row has a clone size; where given, it reads once, few, many or a size class.

TRBV6-1,NA,TRBJ1-2,CASSEAVGNYGYTF
TRBV13,NA,TRBJ2-5,CASSPGGGARETQYF
TRBV3-1/TRBV3-2,NA,TRBJ2-7,CASSQNPGAPYEQYF
TRBV19,NA,TRBJ2-1,CASSKPGLDIYNEQFF
TRBV7-9,NA,TRBJ2-2,CASSPGQGLTGELFF
TRBV6-7,few,TRBJ2-7,CASSYSIPGQGWTYEQYF
TRBV5-1,NA,TRBJ2-3,CASSPTQVGLPVDTQYF
TRBV9,few,TRBJ2-2,CASSVTGGNTGELFF
TRBV4-1,NA,TRBJ1-6,CASSQDPRDRGLWDSPLHF
TRBV29-1,NA,TRBJ2-3,CSARTGHTDTQYF
TRBV12-3/TRBV12-4,many,TRBJ1-1,CASSPGENTEAFF
TRBV5-6,NA,TRBJ2-5,CASSSGLPRETQYF
TRBV10-3,NA,TRBJ2-1,CAISSGGGDEQFF
TRBV6-5,NA,TRBJ1-2,CASSYSGGNYGYTF
TRBV15,NA,TRBJ2-2,CATSSDIEELFF
TRBV7-2,NA,TRBJ2-7,CASSLVFVNRDYEQYF
TRBV6-5,NA,TRBJ2-1,CASRRQGAGNEQFF
TRBV20-1,NA,TRBJ2-3,CSASRLAGVADTQYF
TRBV3-1/TRBV3-2,few,TRBJ1-2,CASTQGDGYTF
TRBV18,NA,TRBJ1-1,CASSPTTSLTHTEAFF
TRBV28,NA,TRBJ2-1,CASSLTSTVRGGNEQFF
TRBV27,NA,TRBJ2-1,CASSLDAGVSYNEQFF
TRBV6-6,NA,TRBJ2-3,CASSLPSSGVTDTQYF
TRBV19,NA,TRBJ1-5,CASRHTGGAKPQHF
TRBV4-3,NA,TRBJ2-3,CASSHTGTDTQYF
TRBV19,NA,TRBJ1-1,CASKDRRGQGRNTEAFF
TRBV7-3,NA,TRBJ1-1,CASSLRTDSSEAFF
TRBV29-1,NA,TRBJ1-1,CSVEGTGMNTEAFF